This T cell receptor (beta chain) was sequenced during a study of blood T cell repertoires in COVID-19. As handled by the study authors: Estimates of nucleated cell counts were drawn from the amplification of reference gene primers. Sequencing was performed with immunoSEQ multiplex PCR; in TCRdb, only in-frame clones are kept and a portion is missing. That table gives V, J and clone size, and the DNA gave D and trimming. The top ten clones hold about a sixth of a sample with fewer than 130,000 clones, 75% to 80% of them seen once. V dropped 2 bases and J dropped 0 bases, with 11 bases sitting between them. The CDR3 sequence is 16 residues long. Germline V lookup: CDR1 SGHTA, CDR2 FQGNSA.

This chain links TRBV7-2 with TRBJ1-5; no clear D gene. This clonotype originated in an elderly woman with active or convalescent COVID-19. The specimen sequenced was peripheral blood. Written as DNA, the CDR3 is TGTGCCAGCAGCTTACGTACGGGTAATAGCAATCAGCCCCAGCATTTT. It yields the protein CASSLRTGNSNQPQHF.